This T cell receptor beta chain came from a study of blood T cells in healthy people across ages. Across the study: Researchers report that template switching captured about one barcoded beta molecule per two T cells.

At least 6 million PBMCs were isolated per sample. CDR1 and CDR2 (germline): KGHDR, SFDVKD. The CDR3 has 11 residues. Trimming stripped 9 bases from V and 9 bases from J, with 11 bases between. This clonotype was seen many times. Its target is not known. Study findings and constraints: Nothing was known about donor CMV status, and this possibly confounded expanded clonotype changes.

Primed by a sample-barcoded 5' primer and a J-beta primer mix, a second PCR proceeded for about 6 to 12 cycles. Every cDNA molecule bore a tag from a template-switch adaptor containing 12 random nucleotides. TCRdb reprocessed the 5' RACE reads via MiXCR and lists one record per CDR3 protein. Among about 1.7 million distinct CDR3 sequences listed, roughly 28% were seen once. The chain employs TRBV24-1 and TRBJ2-1; D remains unclear. This sequence was found in a woman aged 25 to 39 in good health. The sequenced sample was blood. The CDR3 DNA reads as TGTGCCACCTCATCTCTCGGTGAGCAGTTCTTC. Its protein is CATSSLGEQFF.